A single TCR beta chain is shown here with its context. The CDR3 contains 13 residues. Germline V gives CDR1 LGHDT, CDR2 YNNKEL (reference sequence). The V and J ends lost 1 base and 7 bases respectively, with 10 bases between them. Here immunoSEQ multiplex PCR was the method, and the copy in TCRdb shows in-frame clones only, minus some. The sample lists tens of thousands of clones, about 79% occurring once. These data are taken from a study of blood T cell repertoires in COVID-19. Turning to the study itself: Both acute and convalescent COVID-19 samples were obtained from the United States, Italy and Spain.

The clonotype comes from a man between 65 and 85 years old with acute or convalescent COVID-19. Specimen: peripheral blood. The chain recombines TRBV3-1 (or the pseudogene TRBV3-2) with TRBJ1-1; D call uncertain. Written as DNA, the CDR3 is TGTGCCAGCAGCCAAGCTGGCACGGGTGAAGCTTTCTTT. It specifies CASSQAGTGEAFF.